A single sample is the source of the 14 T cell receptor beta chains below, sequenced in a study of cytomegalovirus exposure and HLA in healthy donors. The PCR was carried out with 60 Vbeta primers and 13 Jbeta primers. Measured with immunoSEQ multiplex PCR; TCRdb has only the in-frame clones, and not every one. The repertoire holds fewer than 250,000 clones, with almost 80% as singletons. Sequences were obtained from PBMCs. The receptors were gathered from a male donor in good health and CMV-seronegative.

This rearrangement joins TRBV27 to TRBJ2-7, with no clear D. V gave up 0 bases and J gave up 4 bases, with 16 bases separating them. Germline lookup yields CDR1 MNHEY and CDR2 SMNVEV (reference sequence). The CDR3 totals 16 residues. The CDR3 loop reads CASSLSVASRGYEQYF. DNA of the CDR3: TGTGCCAGCAGTTTATCGGTTGCTTCCCGAGGTTACGAGCAGTACTTC.

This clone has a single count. The CDR3 loop reads CATQREGPGPSRQTQYF. The CDR3 DNA reads as TGTGCCACACAACGGGAGGGCCCGGGCCCCTCCAGACAGACCCAGTACTTC. The J gene is TRBJ2-5, the V gene TRBV7-2, with 8 bases aligning to TRBD2. V lost 10 bases, J lost 6 bases, and 22 bases stayed unmatched. CDR3 size: 17 residues. CDR1 SGHTA and CDR2 FQGNSA come from the germline V gene.

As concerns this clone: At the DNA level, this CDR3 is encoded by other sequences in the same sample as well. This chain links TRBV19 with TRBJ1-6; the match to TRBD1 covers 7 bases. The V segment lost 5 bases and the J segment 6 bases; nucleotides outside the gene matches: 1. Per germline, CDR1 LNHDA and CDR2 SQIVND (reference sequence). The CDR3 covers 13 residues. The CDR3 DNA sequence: TGTGCCAGTAGTCGACAGGGTAATTCACCCCTCCACTTT. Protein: CASSRQGNSPLHF.

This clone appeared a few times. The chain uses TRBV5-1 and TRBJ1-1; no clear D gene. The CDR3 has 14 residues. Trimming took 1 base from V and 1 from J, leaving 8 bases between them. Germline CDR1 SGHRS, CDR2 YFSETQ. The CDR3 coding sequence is TGCGCCAGCAGCTTGAAACAGACGAACACTGAAGCTTTCTTT. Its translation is CASSLKQTNTEAFF.

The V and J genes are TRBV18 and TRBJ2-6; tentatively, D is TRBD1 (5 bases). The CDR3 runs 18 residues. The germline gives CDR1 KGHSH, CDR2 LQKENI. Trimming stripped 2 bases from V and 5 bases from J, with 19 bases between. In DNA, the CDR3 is TGTGCCAGCTCACCAGAATTAGGACATTTCTCCTGGGCCAACGTCCTGACTTTC. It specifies CASSPELGHFSWANVLTF.

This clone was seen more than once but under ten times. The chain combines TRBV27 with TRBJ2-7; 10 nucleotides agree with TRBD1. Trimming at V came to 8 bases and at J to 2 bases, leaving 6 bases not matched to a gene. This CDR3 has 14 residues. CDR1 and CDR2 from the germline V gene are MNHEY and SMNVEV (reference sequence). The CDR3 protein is CASRSGTGAYEQYF. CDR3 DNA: TGTGCCAGCCGTTCCGGGACAGGGGCCTACGAGCAGTACTTC.

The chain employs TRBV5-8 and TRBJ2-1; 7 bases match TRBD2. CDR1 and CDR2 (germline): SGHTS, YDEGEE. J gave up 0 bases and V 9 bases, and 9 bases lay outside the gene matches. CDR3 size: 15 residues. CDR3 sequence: CAIQRGRSSYNEQFF. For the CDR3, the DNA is TGTGCCATTCAGCGGGGCAGGAGCTCCTACAATGAGCAGTTCTTC.

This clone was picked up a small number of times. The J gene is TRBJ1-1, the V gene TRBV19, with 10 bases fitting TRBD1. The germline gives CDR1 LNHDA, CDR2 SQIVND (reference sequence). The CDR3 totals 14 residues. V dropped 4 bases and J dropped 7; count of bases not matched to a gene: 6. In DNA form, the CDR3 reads TGTGCCAGTAGTACCCGGGACAGGGGTTATGAAGCTTTCTTT. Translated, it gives CASSTRDRGYEAFF.

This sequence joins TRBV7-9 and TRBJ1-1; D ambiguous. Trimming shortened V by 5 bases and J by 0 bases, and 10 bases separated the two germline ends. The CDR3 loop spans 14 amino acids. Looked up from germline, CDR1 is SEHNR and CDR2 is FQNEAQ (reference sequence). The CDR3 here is CASSAAGLNTEAFF. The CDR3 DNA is TGTGCCAGCAGCGCGGCGGGCTTGAACACTGAAGCTTTCTTT.

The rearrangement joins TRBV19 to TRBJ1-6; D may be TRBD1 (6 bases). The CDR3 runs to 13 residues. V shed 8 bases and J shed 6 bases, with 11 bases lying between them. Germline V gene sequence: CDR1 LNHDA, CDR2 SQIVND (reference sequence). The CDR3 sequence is CASSPGANSPLHF. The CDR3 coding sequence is TGTGCCAGTTCGCCAGGGGCTAATTCACCCCTCCACTTT.

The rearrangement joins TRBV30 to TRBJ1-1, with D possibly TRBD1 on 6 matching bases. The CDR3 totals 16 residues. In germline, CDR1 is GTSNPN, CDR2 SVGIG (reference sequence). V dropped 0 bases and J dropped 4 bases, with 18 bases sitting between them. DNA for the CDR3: TGTGCCTGGAGTGTACGGGGGGCCAGAGTGCGCACTGAAGCTTTCTTT. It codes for CAWSVRGARVRTEAFF.

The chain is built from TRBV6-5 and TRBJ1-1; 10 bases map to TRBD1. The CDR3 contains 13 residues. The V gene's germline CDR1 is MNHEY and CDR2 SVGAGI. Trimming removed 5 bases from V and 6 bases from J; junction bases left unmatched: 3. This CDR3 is CASSNGQGAEAFF. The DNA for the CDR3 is TGTGCCAGCAGTAACGGACAGGGGGCTGAAGCTTTCTTT.

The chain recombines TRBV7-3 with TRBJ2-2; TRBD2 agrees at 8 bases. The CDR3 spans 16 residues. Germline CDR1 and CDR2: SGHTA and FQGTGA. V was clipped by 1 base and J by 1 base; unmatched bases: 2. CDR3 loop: CASSLSSGRNTGELFF. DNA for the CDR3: TGTGCCAGCAGCTTAAGCAGCGGGAGGAACACCGGGGAGCTGTTTTTT.

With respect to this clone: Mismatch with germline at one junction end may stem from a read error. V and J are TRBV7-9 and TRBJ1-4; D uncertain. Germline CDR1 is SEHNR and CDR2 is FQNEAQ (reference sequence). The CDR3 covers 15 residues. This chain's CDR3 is CSSSLGGPGNEKLFF. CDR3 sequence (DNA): TGTTCCAGCAGCTTAGGAGGCCCGGGTAATGAAAAACTGTTTTTT.